This T cell receptor beta chain emerged from a study of T cell changes during pregnancy in multiple sclerosis. The method was immunoSEQ multiplex PCR; TCRdb's version includes in-frame clones alone and lacks a portion of them. The sample contains about 85,000 clones, 91% of which appear only once. The germline V gene encodes CDR1 MNHNY and CDR2 SVGAGI (reference sequence). The length of the CDR3 is 15 residues. V lost 4 bases and J lost 4; bases outside the gene matches: 3. The receptor was derived from a female donor with multiple sclerosis, enrolled in a pregnancy study. Sequenced material: peripheral blood, taken in the first trimester of pregnancy. This chain uses TRBV6-6 with TRBJ2-1, with TRBD2 identical over 11 bases. The chain's CDR3 is CASSSTSGKYNEQFF. The CDR3 DNA follows: TGTGCCAGCAGTTCGACTAGCGGGAAGTACAATGAGCAGTTCTTC.